The entry below describes one T cell receptor beta chain. Its specificity is unknown. CDR3 size: 15 residues. The V segment lost 3 bases and the J segment 2 bases; nucleotides outside the gene matches: 6. Germline CDR1 and CDR2: SGDLS and YYNGEE. This sample is part of a study of blood T cells in healthy people across ages. Study-wide points: The unknown donor CMV status may have confounded expanded clonotype changes.

A second PCR of roughly 7 to 11 cycles used a sample-barcoded 5' primer and a J-beta primer mix. In TCRdb, the 5' RACE reads were re-called with MiXCR into one record per CDR3 protein. The sample holds roughly 640,000 distinct CDR3 sequences, about 30% seen once. The source material was blood. V is TRBV9 and J is TRBJ2-5, with 8 bases lining up with TRBD2. The TCR originated in an elderly woman in good health. The CDR3 is CASSERGGRQETQYF. Here the CDR3 DNA reads TGTGCCAGCAGCGAACGGGGGGGCCGTCAAGAGACCCAGTACTTC.